A single sample gave rise to the 29 T cell receptor beta chains below, sequenced in a study of blood T cell repertoires in COVID-19 (dated by TCRdb to about 2020). Libraries were constructed by the immunoSEQ multiplex PCR assay. The table comes from immuneACCESS by way of TCRdb, which keeps in-frame sequences with V and J called. Part of the clones is missing from these tables; in studies checked, under half for an unresolved V gene and the rest for unknown reasons. Within this sample are around 220,000 clones, with approximately 82% of them counted one time only. The top ten hold 4.9% of the sample. The source material was peripheral blood. These receptors all come from a woman older than 75 with active or convalescent COVID-19.

This chain uses TRBV19 with TRBJ2-1, with TRBD2 matching 9 bases. CDR1 is LNHDA and CDR2 is SQIVND in the germline V gene (reference sequence). The CDR3 is 14 residues long. V shed 10 bases and J 8 bases; nucleotides not matched to a gene: 12. CDR3: CATRAGGRGHEQFF. The CDR3 bases are TGTGCCACCAGGGCGGGGGGGAGGGGTCATGAGCAGTTCTTC.

V is TRBV5-4 and J is TRBJ2-2, with TRBD1 identical over 8 bases. Germline V gene sequence: CDR1 SGHNT, CDR2 YYREEE (reference sequence). V lost 2 bases, J lost 4 bases, and 10 bases stayed unmatched. The CDR3 length is 17 residues. CDR3 residues: CASSFGGQGGATGELFF. DNA of the CDR3: TGTGCCAGCAGCTTCGGAGGACAGGGTGGTGCCACCGGGGAGCTGTTTTTT.

The chain is built from TRBV2 and TRBJ2-3; 8 nucleotides line up with TRBD1. Trimming cost V 7 bases and J 4 bases; bases outside gene matches: 10. The CDR3 sequence is 15 residues long. Germline V gene data show CDR1 as SNHLY and CDR2 as FYNNEI. The DNA of the CDR3 is TGTGCCAGCACCATAGGGACAGGAGGGGCAGATACGCAGTATTTT. Protein sequence: CASTIGTGGADTQYF.

The CDR3 protein is CASSKLRTSGEETQYF. In DNA, the CDR3 is TGTGCCAGCAGTAAACTAAGGACTAGCGGGGAGGAGACCCAGTACTTC. The chain uses TRBV27 and TRBJ2-5; 12 nucleotides align to TRBD2. The CDR3 spans 16 residues. V shed 5 bases and J 5 bases; nucleotides not matched to a gene: 9. Germline V gives CDR1 MNHEY, CDR2 SMNVEV (reference sequence).

V and J are TRBV19 and TRBJ2-3, with 10 bases matching TRBD2. This CDR3 region has 15 residues. J was trimmed by 0 bases and V by 9 bases; bases with no gene match: 6. CDR1 is LNHDA, CDR2 SQIVND, per germline (reference sequence). CDR3 DNA: TGTGCCAGCACCGAGACTAGCGGGAGCACAGATACGCAGTATTTT. This codes for CASTETSGSTDTQYF.

This clone was detected only once. The chain couples TRBV28 to TRBJ2-7, with a weak D call TRBD1 (6 bases). The V end lost 6 bases, the J end lost 0 bases, and 12 bases lay between the germline ends. This CDR3 comprises 14 residues. CDR1 is MDHEN and CDR2 is SYDVKM in the germline V gene. The CDR3 coding sequence is TGTGCCAGCAGCCTGGACAGAAACTCCTACGAGCAGTACTTC. This codes for CASSLDRNSYEQYF. Based on the CDR3 plus reference TRBV28 and TRBJ2-7, the full variable domain is DVKVTQSSRYLVKRTGEKVFLECVQDMDHENMFWYRQDPGLGLRLIYFSYDVKMKEKGDIPEGYSVSREKKERFSLILESASTNQTSMYLCASSLDRNSYEQYFGPGTRLTVT.

The chain couples TRBV11-2 to TRBJ2-5; the D gene is possibly TRBD1 (5 bases). Germline CDR1 and CDR2: SGHAT and FQNNGV. There are 13 residues in the CDR3. V lost 4 bases and J lost 5, with 11 bases in between. The CDR3 region is CASSYARAETQYF. CDR3 in DNA: TGTGCCAGCAGCTACGCCAGGGCGGAGACCCAGTACTTC.

In regard to this clone: Within the sample, other DNA sequences also encode this same CDR3. J is TRBJ2-1 and V is TRBV5-1; 8 bases align to TRBD2. Trimming removed 4 bases from V and 0 bases from J; junction bases left unmatched: 3. The CDR3 has 15 residues. Germline CDR1 reads SGHRS; CDR2 reads YFSETQ. The CDR3 protein is CASSPSGSSYNEQFF. Written as DNA, the CDR3 is TGCGCCAGCAGCCCCAGCGGGAGCTCCTACAATGAGCAGTTCTTC.

The gene calls are TRBV5-4 and TRBJ1-2; the D gene is possibly TRBD1 (6 bases). This CDR3 has 16 residues. Germline CDR1 SGHNT, CDR2 YYREEE (reference sequence). With 2 bases removed from V and 4 bases from J, the gap between germline ends came to 18 bases. CDR3 in DNA: TGTGCCAGCAGCTTTGGCCAACAGGGTATGTCCTATGGCTACACCTTC. Translated, it gives CASSFGQQGMSYGYTF.

The V gene is TRBV30, the J gene TRBJ1-2; D not resolved. Germline V CDR1 and CDR2: GTSNPN, SVGIG (reference sequence). This CDR3 has 13 amino acids. Trimming stripped 4 bases from V and 6 bases from J, with 15 bases between. As DNA, the CDR3 is TGTGCCTGGACCCTACGGGTGAGCAATGGCTACACCTTC. Translation: CAWTLRVSNGYTF. Variable domain in full (rest from reference TRBV30 and TRBJ1-2): SQTIHQWPATLVQPVGSPLSLECTVEGTSNPNLYWYRQAAGRGLQLLFYSVGIGQISSEVPQNLSASRPQDRQFILSSKKLLLSDSGFYLCAWTLRVSNGYTFGSGTRLTVV.

The chain uses TRBV2 and TRBJ2-7, with D unresolved. This CDR3 comprises 11 residues. Trimming took 6 bases from V and 4 from J, leaving 7 bases between them. Germline V gene sequence: CDR1 SNHLY, CDR2 FYNNEI. The CDR3 bases are TGTGCCAGCAGCCCTAATTACGAGCAGTACTTC. It translates to CASSPNYEQYF.

J is TRBJ1-2 and V is TRBV28; D gene ambiguous. CDR3 length: 13 amino acids. Deletions cut 2 bases from V and 4 bases from J, with 8 bases between. Germline V CDR1 and CDR2: MDHEN, SYDVKM. The CDR3 loop is CASSLAEVYGYTF. The CDR3, as DNA: TGTGCCAGCAGTTTAGCGGAGGTCTATGGCTACACCTTC.

V is TRBV5-1 and J is TRBJ1-1; maybe TRBD1 (5 bases). Trimming took 4 bases from V and 1 from J, leaving 11 bases between them. The CDR3 has 14 amino acids. Germline CDR1 reads SGHRS; CDR2 reads YFSETQ. CDR3: CASSRDLRNTEAFF. The CDR3 nucleotides read TGCGCCAGCAGCCGGGACTTAAGGAACACTGAAGCTTTCTTT.

The chain recombines TRBV4-1 with TRBJ2-1; TRBD1 matches at 7 bases. The germline gives CDR1 MGHRA, CDR2 YSYEKL. The CDR3 loop spans 18 amino acids. V was clipped by 1 base and J by 5 bases; unmatched bases: 14. The CDR3 DNA follows: TGCGCCAGCAGCCAAGGGACAGGAATCGGGACCCAGAACAATGAGCAGTTCTTC. Its translation is CASSQGTGIGTQNNEQFF.

V and J are TRBV24-1 and TRBJ2-5; TRBD2 matches 9 bases. This CDR3 comprises 16 residues. Germline values: CDR1 KGHDR, CDR2 SFDVKD. V shed 3 bases, J shed 3 bases, and the junction held 7 bases outside the gene matches. CDR3 sequence reads: CATSDGREGPKETQYF. CDR3 DNA sequence: TGTGCCACCAGTGATGGGCGGGAGGGCCCAAAAGAGACCCAGTACTTC.

This chain joins TRBV6-5 and TRBJ2-5, with D possibly matching TRBD1 (5 bases). V shed 0 bases and J shed 3 bases, with 8 bases lying between them. Germline V gives CDR1 MNHEY, CDR2 SVGAGI. There are 14 residues in the CDR3. The CDR3 loop is CASSYSYRKETQYF. Here the CDR3 DNA reads TGTGCCAGCAGTTACTCCTACAGGAAAGAGACCCAGTACTTC.

The V and J genes are TRBV11-2 and TRBJ1-6, with 7 bases matching TRBD1. CDR1 SGHAT and CDR2 FQNNGV come from the germline V gene. V lost 3 bases to trimming and J lost 8 bases; unmatched junction nucleotides: 7. The CDR3 is 15 amino acids. The CDR3 is CASSLDPGGDSPLHF. CDR3 in DNA: TGTGCCAGCAGCTTGGATCCAGGGGGTGATTCACCCCTCCACTTT. Looking up the rest from reference TRBV11-2 and TRBJ1-6 gives the full variable domain: EAGVAQSPRYKIIEKRQSVAFWCNPISGHATLYWYQQILGQGPKLLIQFQNNGVVDDSQLPKDRFSAERLKGVDSTLKIQPAKLEDSAVYLCASSLDPGGDSPLHFGNGTRLTVT.

This clone showed up just a few times. The chain has TRBV9 and TRBJ1-1; D perhaps matches TRBD1 (5 bases). In germline, CDR1 is SGDLS, CDR2 YYNGEE. This CDR3 contains 12 residues. Trimming removed 1 base at V and 10 bases at J, with 11 bases between. The CDR3 sequence: CASSVSWGGAFF. The CDR3 bases are TGTGCCAGCAGCGTAAGTTGGGGGGGAGCTTTCTTT.

The chain uses TRBV7-9 and TRBJ2-3; 7 bases fit TRBD2. The CDR3 runs 16 residues. J was trimmed by 0 bases and V by 2 bases; bases with no gene match: 5. CDR1 is SEHNR and CDR2 is FQNEAQ in the germline V gene (reference sequence). The CDR3: CASSLFSSGSTDTQYF. CDR3 nucleotide sequence: TGTGCCAGCAGCTTATTTTCTAGCGGTAGCACAGATACGCAGTATTTT.

This clone has only a few counts. The chain couples TRBV5-4 to TRBJ1-1, with TRBD1 identical over 7 bases. Losses at the gene ends were 2 bases for V and 0 bases for J; bases not matched to a gene: 4. Germline CDR1 reads SGHNT; CDR2 reads YYREEE (reference sequence). The CDR3 extends over 15 amino acids. The CDR3 DNA reads as TGTGCCAGCAGCTTAGGGGGCGTCATGAACACTGAAGCTTTCTTT. This encodes CASSLGGVMNTEAFF. The variable domain in full, with the rest retrieved from reference TRBV5-4 and TRBJ1-1, is ETGVTQSPTHLIKTRGQQVTLRCSSQSGHNTVSWYQQALGQGPQFIFQYYREEENGRGNFPPRFSGLQFPNYSSELNVNALELDDSALYLCASSLGGVMNTEAFFGQGTRLTVV.

CDR3: CASSPLRGGTEAFF. The DNA of the CDR3 is TGTGCCAGCAGTCCCCTACGGGGGGGCACTGAAGCTTTCTTT. The J gene is TRBJ1-1, the V gene TRBV6-5, with D possibly TRBD1 on 5 matching bases. CDR1 and CDR2 (germline): MNHEY, SVGAGI. V was cut by 5 bases and J by 4 bases, with 14 bases left in between. The CDR3 loop spans 14 amino acids.

The rearrangement links TRBV30 to TRBJ2-7; TRBD1 agrees at 7 bases. The CDR3 sequence is 15 residues long. Per the germline V gene, CDR1 is GTSNPN and CDR2 is SVGIG (reference sequence). V lost 3 bases to trimming and J lost 0 bases; unmatched junction nucleotides: 8. The CDR3 DNA sequence: TGTGCCTGGAGCCGGGGACAGTTCGACTCCTACGAGCAGTACTTC. Its protein product is CAWSRGQFDSYEQYF. The full variable domain, in which reference TRBV30 and TRBJ2-7 provide the parts outside the CDR3, is SQTIHQWPATLVQPVGSPLSLECTVEGTSNPNLYWYRQAAGRGLQLLFYSVGIGQISSEVPQNLSASRPQDRQFILSSKKLLLSDSGFYLCAWSRGQFDSYEQYFGPGTRLTVT.

V and J are TRBV19 and TRBJ2-7; 7 bases map to TRBD1. The CDR3 contains 14 residues. The ends lost 4 bases at V and 0 bases at J; junction bases unmatched: 3. Germline CDR1 is LNHDA and CDR2 is SQIVND (reference sequence). CDR3 region: CASSKAGGSYEQYF. CDR3 nucleotides: TGTGCCAGTAGTAAGGCAGGGGGCTCCTACGAGCAGTACTTC.

J is TRBJ1-3 and V is TRBV2, with unresolved D. This CDR3 has 14 amino acids. Germline V lookup: CDR1 SNHLY, CDR2 FYNNEI. The V end lost 6 bases, the J end lost 0 bases, and 9 bases lay between the germline ends. The CDR3 sequence is CASRAGISGNTIYF. CDR3 sequence (DNA): TGTGCCAGCAGGGCGGGGATCTCTGGAAACACCATATATTTT.

The chain uses TRBV18 and TRBJ1-5; maybe TRBD1 (5 bases). The V gene's germline CDR1 is KGHSH and CDR2 LQKENI. Deletions cut 2 bases from V and 3 bases from J, with 11 bases between. This CDR3 contains 15 residues. The CDR3 nucleotides are TGTGCCAGCTCACCAGAAGGTGGGGCCAATCAGCCCCAGCATTTT. Translating it yields CASSPEGGANQPQHF.

This sequence joins TRBV2 and TRBJ1-1; D not certain. The V gene's germline CDR1 is SNHLY and CDR2 FYNNEI. The ends were cut back, 7 bases at V and 2 bases at J, with 14 bases in the middle. This CDR3 is built from 14 residues. CDR3 DNA sequence: TGTGCCAGCACCCTGGAGATGGCCAACACTGAAGCTTTCTTT. This encodes CASTLEMANTEAFF.

The rearrangement uses TRBV28 and TRBJ2-7; D gene uncertain. The V end lost 4 bases, the J end lost 7 bases, and 11 bases lay between the germline ends. The germline gives CDR1 MDHEN, CDR2 SYDVKM. This CDR3 spans 12 amino acids. The CDR3 nucleotides read TGTGCCAGCAGTTCAAATCTAGGAGAGCAGTACTTC. Amino acid sequence: CASSSNLGEQYF.

The rearrangement joins TRBV18 to TRBJ2-1, with TRBD2 identical over 8 bases. The V and J ends lost 0 bases and 2 bases, in that order; junction bases with no gene match: 0. Germline CDR1 is KGHSH and CDR2 is LQKENI. The CDR3 runs to 15 residues. CDR3: CASSPPSGTYNEQFF. The CDR3 DNA reads TGTGCCAGCTCACCACCTAGCGGGACCTACAATGAGCAGTTCTTC.

The chain joins TRBV28 to TRBJ1-1; D is ambiguous. CDR1 and CDR2 (germline): MDHEN, SYDVKM. The CDR3 is 13 amino acids. Between the trimmed V and J ends, which lost 5 bases and 11 bases, there was a span of 18 bases. CDR3: CASSAAGPIGAFF. The CDR3 DNA sequence: TGTGCCAGCAGTGCTGCGGGCCCCATTGGGGCTTTCTTT.